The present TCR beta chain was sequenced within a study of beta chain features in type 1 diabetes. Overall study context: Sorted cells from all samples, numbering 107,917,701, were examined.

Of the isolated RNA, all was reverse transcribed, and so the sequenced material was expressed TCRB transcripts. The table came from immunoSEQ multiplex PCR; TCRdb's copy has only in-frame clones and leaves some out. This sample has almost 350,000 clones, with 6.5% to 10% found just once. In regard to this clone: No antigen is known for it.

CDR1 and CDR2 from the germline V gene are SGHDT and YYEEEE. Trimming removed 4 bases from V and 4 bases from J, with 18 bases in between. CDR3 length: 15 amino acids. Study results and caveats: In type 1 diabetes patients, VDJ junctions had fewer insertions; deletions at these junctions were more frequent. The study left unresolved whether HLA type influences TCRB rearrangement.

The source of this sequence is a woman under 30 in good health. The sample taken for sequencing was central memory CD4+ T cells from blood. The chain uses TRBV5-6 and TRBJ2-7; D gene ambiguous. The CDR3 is CASSRLSEGIYEQYF. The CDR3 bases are TGTGCCAGCAGCCGTCTATCGGAAGGGATTTACGAGCAGTACTTC. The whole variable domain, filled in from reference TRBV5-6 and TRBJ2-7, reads DAGVTQSPTHLIKTRGQQVTLRCSPKSGHDTVSWYQQALGQGPQFIFQYYEEEERQRGNFPDRFSGHQFPNYSSELNVNALLLGDSALYLCASSRLSEGIYEQYFGPGTRLTVT.